This record concerns one T cell receptor beta chain sequence. Its matching antigen is unknown. The data were obtained in a study of shared clonotypes between healthy human individuals. A roughly 200 ng quantity of DNA, approximately 29,000 T cell genomes, went into the sorted-subset replicate PCRs. Sequenced by immunoSEQ multiplex PCR; TCRdb stores in-frame clones only, minus some. The repertoire includes 550,000 to 850,000 clones, around 70% of them detected once, and more than 1.5% sits in the top ten. Whole-study findings and limits: It was expected that sequencing depth would affect clonotype sharing among donors. On the whole, naive subsets had larger estimated richness than memory subsets had. Generation of non-shared clonotypes was less probable than generation of clonotypes shared by all four donors.

The V segment lost 5 bases and the J segment 9 bases; nucleotides outside the gene matches: 10. In germline, CDR1 is SNHLY, CDR2 FYNNEI. The CDR3 extends over 14 amino acids. Sample: memory CD4+ T cells sorted from blood. Subset here: CD45RA-negative fraction. This TCR derives from a woman aged 30 to 39 in good health. This chain uses TRBV2 with TRBJ2-1; TRBD1 matches 7 bases. The CDR3: CASSLEQGWFEQFF. The CDR3, as DNA: TGTGCCAGCAGTCTAGAACAGGGGTGGTTTGAGCAGTTCTTC.